A single TCR beta chain is shown here with its context. The CDR3 extends over 16 amino acids. J lost 3 bases, V lost 0 bases, and 5 bases had no gene match. From germline, CDR1 is SGDLS and CDR2 YYNGEE. These data belong to a study of identical twins. TCRdb reanalysed the 5' RACE reads using MiXCR and keeps one entry per CDR3 protein. Of 300,000 to 400,000 distinct CDR3 sequences in the sample, about 12% are singletons; the top ten hold more than 6%. In addition, the sample was reused for a study of yellow fever vaccine responses in identical twins.

Input material: CD8+ T cells sorted from blood. The chain combines TRBV9 with TRBJ2-7, with 11 bases matching TRBD2. The sequence derives from a woman between 18 and 29 years old in good health. The CDR3 here is CASSVAPTSGSYEQYF. DNA of the CDR3: TGTGCCAGCAGCGTAGCCCCAACTAGCGGGAGCTACGAGCAGTACTTC.